This T cell receptor (beta chain) was profiled in a study of early T cells in non-severe SARS-CoV-2 infection. TCRdb analysed the 5' RACE reads with MiXCR anew, one entry per CDR3 protein. The table records 52,000 or so distinct CDR3 sequences, approximately 13% of them present only once. The study, taken as a whole, reports: There was a bias toward anti-spike CD8 responses in VDJdb matching, which missed private and CD4 specificities.

Trimming shortened V by 6 bases and J by 2 bases, and 7 bases separated the two germline ends. The CDR3 contains 11 residues. The V gene's germline CDR1 is DFQATT and CDR2 SNEGSKA (reference sequence). Turning to this clonotype: Its specificity is unknown.

This chain uses TRBV20-1 with TRBJ2-5; D is uncertain. Sequencing was performed on whole blood. This receptor was obtained from an adult who was a healthcare worker with PCR-confirmed SARS-CoV-2 infection or an uninfected control (not recorded which). The CDR3 spells CSAGRQETQYF. The CDR3 DNA follows: TGCAGTGCGGGCCGGCAAGAGACCCAGTACTTC.